The 32 T cell receptor beta chains below were found in one sample sequenced in a study of kidney transplant recipient with SARS-CoV-2 infection. TCRdb passed the reads through MiXCR, listing each CDR3 protein once. Of fewer than 250,000 distinct CDR3 sequences in the sample, more than 25% were seen once. The sample consisted of a blood sample, taken at baseline and between days 110 and 120 from a kidney transplant recipient. Source of these receptors: a male patient in his 30s who had COVID-19 and was a kidney transplant recipient. The graft donor may be the source of some T cells.

The chain uses TRBV19 and TRBJ2-1, with 8 bases aligning to TRBD2. J was trimmed by 11 bases and V by 7 bases; bases with no gene match: 13. This CDR3 has 14 residues. Per the germline V gene, CDR1 is LNHDA and CDR2 is SQIVND (reference sequence). The CDR3 reads CASNQRGSQSKQFF. CDR3 in DNA: TGTGCCAGTAATCAGCGGGGGTCCCAAAGTAAGCAGTTCTTC.

Many counts were recorded for this clonotype. This rearrangement joins TRBV24-1 to TRBJ1-2; 10 bases match TRBD1. This CDR3 is built from 15 residues. The germline CDR1 and CDR2 sequences are KGHDR and SFDVKD. The junction had 2 bases not matched to a gene; V was cut back by 2 bases and J by 3 bases. CDR3 sequence: CATSDYDRGHYGYTF. Here the CDR3 DNA reads TGTGCCACCAGTGATTATGACAGGGGGCACTATGGCTACACCTTC.

V and J are TRBV24-1 and TRBJ2-4; D might be TRBD1 or TRBD2, each matching 5 bases. Germline assignment: CDR1 KGHDR and CDR2 SFDVKD. V lost 2 bases and J lost 7, with 20 bases in between. This CDR3 spans 17 amino acids. The CDR3 coding sequence is TGTGCCACCAGTGATTCACTCGGGGCAGGGCACGGGAACATTCAGTACTTC. Amino acid sequence: CATSDSLGAGHGNIQYF.

This clonotype showed up many times. This chain links TRBV5-5 with TRBJ2-3; 8 bases are shared with TRBD2. Trimming took 4 bases from V and 10 from J; bases not matched to a gene: 14. The germline CDR1 and CDR2 sequences are SGHKS and YYEKEE (reference sequence). The CDR3 length is 15 residues. CDR3 region: CASSTDGRARVSQYF. Written as DNA, the CDR3 is TGTGCCAGCAGCACCGACGGGAGGGCCCGTGTTTCGCAGTATTTT.

The V gene is TRBV20-1, the J gene TRBJ2-1; 7 bases match TRBD1. V shed 3 bases, J shed 6 bases, and the junction held 11 bases outside the gene matches. From germline, CDR1 is DFQATT and CDR2 SNEGSKA (reference sequence). The CDR3 contains 15 residues. The DNA for the CDR3 is TGCAGTGCTAGCGCGACAGGGTGGGGTAGCAATGAGCAGTTCTTC. Protein: CSASATGWGSNEQFF.

This clonotype was detected many times. The chain couples TRBV12-3 or TRBV12-4 to TRBJ1-4; 7 positions match TRBD1. V gave up 3 bases and J gave up 4 bases; unmatched junction bases: 2. This CDR3 has 14 residues. The CDR3 DNA is TGTGCCAGCAGTTTGGGACAGAATAATGAAAAACTGTTTTTT. This sequence encodes CASSLGQNNEKLFF.

This clonotype was seen repeatedly, ten times or more. The chain has TRBV6-5 and TRBJ2-7; TRBD2 matches at 10 bases. V shed 8 bases, J shed 4 bases, and the junction held 8 bases outside the gene matches. The length of the CDR3 is 14 residues. Germline CDR1 reads MNHEY; CDR2 reads SVGAGI. Written as DNA, the CDR3 is TGTGCCAGCTCGCAGCGGGAGGGCCGGTACGAGCAGTACTTC. It codes for CASSQREGRYEQYF.

This clonotype showed up just once. A much larger clone lies one base from this, so it may be a read error. The V call is TRBV7-2, the J call TRBJ1-1, with 10 bases identical to TRBD1. V gave up 5 bases and J gave up 0 bases; unmatched junction bases: 6. The germline gives CDR1 SGHTA, CDR2 FQGNSA. This CDR3 comprises 16 residues. Here the CDR3 DNA reads TGTACCAGCAGCCCCCGGGACAGGGGTTTGAACACTGAAGCTTTCTTT. Translating gives CTSSPRDRGLNTEAFF.

This clonotype was detected many times. This chain links TRBV6-5 with TRBJ2-3; the D is unclear. V was pared by 3 bases and J by 2 bases, with 6 bases between. The CDR3 runs to 13 residues. Germline CDR1 MNHEY, CDR2 SVGAGI. The CDR3 reads CASSYTATDTQYF. CDR3 sequence (DNA): TGTGCCAGCAGTTATACAGCCACAGATACGCAGTATTTT.

Comment on this clonotype: A clone one base away is much larger, so this may be a read error. V is TRBV5-5 and J is TRBJ2-7; 7 bases align to TRBD1. The CDR3 has 16 residues. Looked up from germline, CDR1 is SGHKS and CDR2 is YYEKEE (reference sequence). V lost 7 bases, J lost 0 bases, and 13 bases stayed unmatched. CDR3 sequence (DNA): TGTGCCAGCGGCGACCCAGGGGGAACAAGCTCCTACGAGCAGTACTTC. Amino acid sequence: CASGDPGGTSSYEQYF.

This clonotype was detected ten times or more. The gene calls are TRBV2 and TRBJ1-1; 7 bases align to TRBD1. V gave up 11 bases and J gave up 5 bases; unmatched junction bases: 8. Per germline, CDR1 SNHLY and CDR2 FYNNEI. There are 12 residues in the CDR3. The CDR3: CALLDRDTEAFF. The CDR3 coding sequence is TGTGCCTTACTCGACAGGGATACTGAAGCTTTCTTT.

This clonotype was seen a handful of times. This chain links TRBV27 with TRBJ2-4, with D possibly being TRBD1 or TRBD2 (5 bases each). Germline CDR1 MNHEY, CDR2 SMNVEV (reference sequence). Trimming cost V 7 bases and J 6 bases, with 22 bases left between them. The CDR3 runs 16 residues. As DNA, the CDR3 is TGTGCCAGCATGACGGGGCGCCGGGACGGCTTAAACATTCAGTACTTC. Translated: CASMTGRRDGLNIQYF.

The sample holds many counts of this clonotype. The rearrangement uses TRBV5-8 and TRBJ1-2, with D hard to call. The germline V gene encodes CDR1 SGHTS and CDR2 YDEGEE. This CDR3 contains 16 residues. Trimming took 7 bases from V and 4 from J, leaving 23 bases between them. CDR3 coding DNA: TGTGCCAGCGTTCATGTTCATCCACGAAAGACCTATGGCTACACCTTC. Its translation: CASVHVHPRKTYGYTF.

This clonotype was seen at least ten times. V gene TRBV5-3 combines with J gene TRBJ1-2; D unresolved. TRBV5-3 is flagged as an ORF with uncertain function. The V gene lost 5 bases and the J gene lost 4 bases, with 21 bases spanning the gap. The CDR3 extends over 16 amino acids. CDR3 region: CARSYIVVRKTYGYTF. DNA for the CDR3: TGTGCCAGAAGTTACATAGTGGTGAGAAAGACCTATGGCTACACCTTC.

Points on this clonotype: One base away lies a much larger clone, so this may be a sequencing read error. The CDR3 DNA follows: TGTGCCAGCAGCCCCTCGGTCAGGGCCACTAAAGCTTTCTTT. Residues: CASSPSVRATKAFF. The chain is built from TRBV5-8 and TRBJ1-1, with D possibly TRBD1 on 5 matching bases. In germline, CDR1 is SGHTS, CDR2 YDEGEE. The CDR3 runs 14 residues.

Concerning this clonotype: This may come from a read error, since a much larger clone is one base off. The V and J genes are TRBV10-3 and TRBJ1-1; 7 bases are shared with TRBD1. V gave up 2 bases and J gave up 4 bases; unmatched junction bases: 10. The CDR3 sequence is 16 residues long. Germline loops: CDR1 ENHRY, CDR2 SYGVKD. This CDR3 is CAISEEGAVRGTEAFF. DNA of the CDR3: TGTGCCATCAGTGAGGAGGGGGCTGTAAGGGGCACTGAAGCTTTCTTT.

This clonotype was counted at least ten times. The chain is built from TRBV5-4 and TRBJ1-2; no clear D. V was pared by 6 bases and J by 4 bases, with 22 bases between. The CDR3 extends over 16 amino acids. Germline assignment: CDR1 SGHNT and CDR2 YYREEE (reference sequence). The CDR3, as DNA: TGTGCCAGCATCATTTGCGTACCAGGAAAGACCTATGGCTACACCTTC. As protein: CASIICVPGKTYGYTF. The variable domain in full, completed from reference TRBV5-4 and TRBJ1-2, reads ETGVTQSPTHLIKTRGQQVTLRCSSQSGHNTVSWYQQALGQGPQFIFQYYREEENGRGNFPPRFSGLQFPNYSSELNVNALELDDSALYLCASIICVPGKTYGYTFGSGTRLTVV.

Notes on this clonotype: One end of the junction fails to match germline, which may point to a read error. J is TRBJ2-3 and V is TRBV20-1, with TRBD2 identical over 12 bases. Looked up from germline, CDR1 is DFQATT and CDR2 is SNEGSKA (reference sequence). The CDR3 totals 17 residues. The CDR3 DNA is TGCAGTGCTAGAGGTCTAGCGGGGGGGCCGAGCACAGATACGCCGTATTTT. This encodes CSARGLAGGPSTDTPYF.

This clonotype was counted ten times or more. CDR3 sequence: CASSFSRTYGYTF. CDR3 bases: TGCGCCAGCAGCTTCAGCCGGACCTATGGCTACACCTTC. The chain links TRBV5-1 to TRBJ1-2; D is unresolved. Trimming took off 2 bases at V and 4 bases at J, with 9 bases between the two ends. This CDR3 is built from 13 residues. Per germline, CDR1 SGHRS and CDR2 YFSETQ. Full variable domain (remainder filled in from reference TRBV5-1 and TRBJ1-2): KAGVTQTPRYLIKTRGQQVTLSCSPISGHRSVSWYQQTPGQGLQFLFEYFSETQRNKGNFPGRFSGRQFSNSRSEMNVSTLELGDSALYLCASSFSRTYGYTFGSGTRLTVV.

This clonotype was seen many times. This sequence joins TRBV3-1 and TRBJ2-5, with 11 bases aligning to TRBD1. CDR1 is LGHDT, CDR2 YNNKEL, per germline (reference sequence). V gave up 1 base and J gave up 4 bases; unmatched junction bases: 8. The length of the CDR3 is 17 residues. The CDR3 coding sequence is TGTGCCAGCAGCCAAGGACTCAGGGACAGGGGGAGAGAGACCCAGTACTTC. It translates to CASSQGLRDRGRETQYF.

J is TRBJ2-5 and V is TRBV7-9; maybe TRBD1 (7 bases). The V end was cut by 3 bases, the J end by 5 bases, with 19 bases between. The CDR3 is 16 amino acids. CDR1 and CDR2 (germline): SEHNR, FQNEAQ (reference sequence). The CDR3 region is CASSFRQGGRTETQYF. Here the CDR3 DNA reads TGTGCCAGCAGCTTCCGTCAGGGGGGAAGAACGGAGACCCAGTACTTC.

Many counts were recorded for this clonotype. The chain is built from TRBV7-9 and TRBJ1-2; unclear D gene. The germline gives CDR1 SEHNR, CDR2 FQNEAQ (reference sequence). The V end lost 5 bases, the J end lost 4 bases, and 23 bases lay between the germline ends. This CDR3 has 17 amino acids. The CDR3 region is CASSVMKYHGKTYGYTF. DNA of the CDR3: TGTGCCAGCAGCGTTATGAAATACCATGGAAAGACCTATGGCTACACCTTC.

A note on this clonotype: With a much larger clone just one base away, this may be a read error. The DNA of the CDR3 is TGTGCCAGCAGTTTTTCTGTCCTCTCCTACGAGCAGTACTTC. This codes for CASSFSVLSYEQYF. The rearrangement links TRBV6-2 or TRBV6-3 to TRBJ2-7; no firm D call. V was pared by 4 bases and J by 0 bases, with 10 bases between. CDR1 is MNHEY, CDR2 SVGEGT, per germline. The CDR3 length is 14 residues.

This clonotype was recorded many times. The chain uses TRBV5-1 and TRBJ1-2; D ambiguous. The CDR3 consists of 16 residues. Germline CDR1 SGHRS, CDR2 YFSETQ. The V end lost 7 bases, the J end lost 4 bases, and 23 bases lay between the germline ends. The CDR3 reads CASSTRSVRKTYGYTF. The CDR3 DNA follows: TGCGCCAGCTCCACGCGATCGGTTCGAAAGACCTATGGCTACACCTTC.

This clonotype was recorded only once. V is TRBV20-1 and J is TRBJ2-5; 11 bases are shared with TRBD2. The ends lost 3 bases at V and 5 bases at J; junction bases unmatched: 8. There are 15 residues in the CDR3. Germline values: CDR1 DFQATT, CDR2 SNEGSKA (reference sequence). DNA for the CDR3: TGCAGTGCTAGTCCTTTAGCGGGAGGGGGGGAGACCCAGTACTTC. Its protein product is CSASPLAGGGETQYF.

The V and J genes are TRBV11-3 and TRBJ1-2, with D uncertain. This CDR3 contains 17 residues. Germline CDR1 reads SGHNT; CDR2 reads YENEEA. Trimming left V 4 bases short and J 4 bases short, with 22 bases between. CDR3 loop: CASSCHDDLGETYGYTF. Written as DNA, the CDR3 is TGTGCCAGCAGCTGCCACGACGATCTCGGAGAGACCTATGGCTACACCTTC.

This clonotype was observed many times. The chain combines TRBV6-2 or TRBV6-3 with TRBJ1-2; no definite D call. The CDR3 is 17 residues long. Trimming pared 5 bases from V and 4 bases from J, leaving 23 bases between. Germline assignment: CDR1 MNHEY and CDR2 SVGEGT. CDR3 in DNA: TGTGCCAGCAGTAGTAATTGCTGCATCGGAAAGACCTATGGCTACACCTTC. This gives the protein CASSSNCCIGKTYGYTF.

This clonotype was recorded at least ten times. The genes are TRBV5-4 and TRBJ2-7; possibly TRBD1 or TRBD2 for D (5 bases each). CDR3 size: 16 residues. Trimming took off 2 bases at V and 5 bases at J, with 20 bases between the two ends. Germline CDR1 SGHNT, CDR2 YYREEE (reference sequence). CDR3 protein: CASSFSLPGALNEQYF. In nucleotides, the CDR3 is TGTGCCAGCAGCTTTTCTCTTCCCGGGGCGTTAAACGAGCAGTACTTC.

Concerning this clonotype itself: Since a much larger clone is just one base distant, this may be a read error. The rearrangement joins TRBV11-2 to TRBJ1-2; no reliable D call. CDR1 SGHAT and CDR2 FQNNGV come from the germline V gene. This CDR3 region has 17 residues. The CDR3 here is CAGSQFVTSRKTYGYTF. CDR3 nucleotide sequence: TGTGCCGGCAGCCAGTTTGTAACAAGCAGAAAGACCTATGGCTACACCTTC.

The table lists this clonotype with many counts. The rearrangement links TRBV3-1 to TRBJ1-2; unclear D gene. Between the trimmed V and J ends, which lost 5 bases and 4 bases, there was a span of 23 bases. CDR3 size: 17 residues. Germline lookup yields CDR1 LGHDT and CDR2 YNNKEL (reference sequence). CDR3 nucleotides: TGTGCCAGCAGCTCAACTATCACCCTTCGAAAGACCTATGGCTACACCTTC. It yields the protein CASSSTITLRKTYGYTF.

This clonotype came up many times. The chain employs TRBV7-9 and TRBJ1-2, with D hard to call. The ends were cut back, 5 bases at V and 4 bases at J, with 23 bases in the middle. The CDR3 extends over 17 amino acids. Germline CDR1 SEHNR, CDR2 FQNEAQ (reference sequence). The DNA for the CDR3 is TGTGCCAGCAGCCTTGCGAAATACCATGGAAAGACCTATGGCTACACCTTC. It specifies CASSLAKYHGKTYGYTF.

This clonotype was observed many times. The chain is built from TRBV7-7 and TRBJ2-7, with a weak D call TRBD2 (6 bases). The J call could be wrong; TRBJ2-5 is a better fit for the DNA end. CDR3 length: 13 residues. From germline, CDR1 is SSHAT and CDR2 FNYEAQ (reference sequence). The CDR3 sequence: CASSFGGQETQYF. The CDR3 region has the DNA TGTGCCAGCAGCTTTGGGGGGCAAGAGACCCAGTACTTC.